This passage covers 6 T cell receptor beta chains from one sample sequenced in a study of PD-1 blockade in mismatch repair-deficient tumors. Sequencing used immunoSEQ multiplex PCR; TCRdb keeps in-frame clones, though not all of them. The repertoire holds roughly 130,000 clones, with roughly 86% as singletons. The source was peripheral blood, collected just under 74 weeks after starting pembrolizumab. These receptors all stem from an adult with mismatch repair-deficient cancer.

The sample holds one count of this clone. The chain employs TRBV11-3 and TRBJ2-5, with D perhaps TRBD2 (7 bases). Germline assignment: CDR1 SGHNT and CDR2 YENEEA. V lost 5 bases and J lost 5, with 15 bases in between. The length of the CDR3 is 14 residues. CDR3 sequence (DNA): TGTGCCAGCAGCAACAGGGAGGGGAGCGAGACCCAGTACTTC. Protein: CASSNREGSETQYF.

Written as DNA, the CDR3 is TGCGCCAGCAGCCCCCGGACAGGAAGCCACTACACCTTC. It encodes CASSPRTGSHYTF. J is TRBJ1-2 and V is TRBV4-1; 7 bases align to TRBD1. The CDR3 is 13 amino acids. Trimming removed 4 bases from V and 10 bases from J; junction bases left unmatched: 9. Germline values: CDR1 MGHRA, CDR2 YSYEKL.

V is TRBV19 and J is TRBJ2-7; 11 nucleotides line up with TRBD2. Germline CDR1 is LNHDA and CDR2 is SQIVND (reference sequence). Germline trimming cut 4 bases from V and 7 bases from J; bases unmatched to any gene: 9. The CDR3 extends over 15 amino acids. CDR3 region: CASSTTGLAAREQYF. Written as DNA, the CDR3 is TGTGCCAGTAGTACCACGGGACTAGCGGCTCGAGAGCAGTACTTC.

This chain connects TRBV21-1 to TRBJ2-7; the D call in the table, TRBD1, was not verified against the DNA. TRBV21-1 is labeled a pseudogene. The CDR3 loop spans 17 amino acids. The CDR3 spells CASSKREGRGPSYEQYF. The CDR3 coding sequence is TGTGCCAGCAGCAAAAGAGAGGGCAGGGGCCCATCCTACGAGCAGTACTTC.

V and J are TRBV7-5 and TRBJ2-4; the table calls TRBD1, which could not be checked here. TRBV7-5 is a known pseudogene. The CDR3 is 14 residues long. The chain's CDR3 is CASSPDSVGNIQYF. The CDR3 region has the DNA TGTGCCAGCAGCCCCGACAGTGTGGGGAACATTCAGTACTTC.

Comments on this clone: Different DNA sequences within this sample yield the same CDR3. The V call is TRBV10-3, the J call TRBJ2-2, with 8 nucleotides matching TRBD2. Trimming removed 3 bases from V and 5 bases from J; junction bases left unmatched: 8. CDR3 length: 16 residues. The germline V gene has CDR1 ENHRY and CDR2 SYGVKD. The CDR3 coding sequence is TGTGCCATCAGTGAAACAAGCGGGAGAGTGACCGGGGAGCTGTTTTTT. It yields the protein CAISETSGRVTGELFF.